This record concerns one TCR beta chain sequence. This clonotype was counted ten times or more. Its antigen is not yet known. No per-base quality is available; no much larger clone lies one base away. These data belong to a study of molecular identifiers for immune sequencing clone quantification (dated by TCRdb to 2017 to 2018). Background for the entire study: For a replicate experiment, RNA from around 20,000 or 100,000 naive CD8 T cells was divided into five aliquots, of which four were sequenced. This methods study benchmarked molecular-identifier clustering-based TCR repertoire sequencing (MIDCIRS) and TCR RNA copy counting, using CD8 T cells to do so. On the study overall, not on this receptor specifically: The sizes of highly expanded clones could end up underestimated when identical TCR molecules share a barcode. The naive libraries included spiked-in Jurkat TCR RNA (roughly nine copies' worth), and this Jurkat TCR RNA is not part of the donor repertoire. Modeling gave about three recovered TCR RNA copies per cell versus 7.5 to 10 by digital PCR, implying roughly 29% capture efficiency. Without barcode sub-clustering, chimeric consensus sequences inflated TCR diversity; chimeras reached as high as 47%. Spiked-in Jurkat TCR RNA equal to a single cell's worth was reported to be detectable even within 1,100,000 naive CD8 T cells. In CMV-specific effector cells, over 99% of molecules were held by clones above 20 RNA copies, whereas under 1% of molecules were held by such clones in naive cells.

As encoded in the germline V gene, CDR1 is SGHRS while CDR2 is YFSETQ. Unmatched junction bases come to 8, with V trimmed by 4 bases and J by 5 bases. The CDR3, cysteine through phenylalanine, is 14 amino acids long. Only the CDR3 DNA is retained, 42 bases long and in frame from the first base. Libraries of naive CD8 T cells were built from anywhere between roughly 17,000 and 1,100,000 sorted cells, with 10%, 30% or 50% of the purified RNA used. Naive CD8 T cells were FACS-sorted as CD8+CD4-CCR7+CD45RA+ on a BD FACSAria II into RLT Plus buffer. To test detection sensitivity, Jurkat RNA equal to ten TCR copies was added to samples of roughly 19,000-1,100,000 naive CD8 T cells. CD8 T cells were enriched with RosetteSep CD8+ T Cell Enrichment Cocktail and Ficoll-Paque, followed by ACK red cell lysis. The library was built by means of PCR. TCRdb records NextSeq 500 as the sequencer. Bulk TCR libraries were generated as previously described, with the TCR primers listed in Table S5 used. Total RNA was purified with the Qiagen AllPrep DNA/RNA kit. Reads from multiple sequencing runs of the same library were pooled before analysis. Turning to the authors' computational methods: Reads were retained only if their TCR constant sequence matched exactly, and those retained reads were trimmed to 150 nt and grouped according to their 12-nt molecular barcodes. Reads in each barcode group were sub-clustered using a 15% Levenshtein threshold, and a quality-weighted consensus sequence was built for each RNA molecule. Non-functional sequences were discarded, and so were lower-count sequences lying one edit away from another sequence. Barcode sub-clusters with fewer than 20% of the maximum read count were removed, based on fitting two negative binomial distributions. TCRdb trimmed public reads at Q25 via fastp, called clones via MiXCR and kept in-frame beta chains. Rows with a matching CDR3 protein are joined into one entry that keeps the most common DNA and genes. The V and J calls, along with clone size, are taken from TCRdb and not from the paper's own processing. This sample gives roughly 630,000 distinct CDR3 sequences in total; about 25% of them show up just once. The ten top clones hold 0.75% to 0.8% of the sample.

The origin of this receptor is a human donor in good health. Some libraries in this study had Jurkat cell RNA spiked in. Sequenced input: naive CD8+ T cells from blood, with Jurkat cell RNA spiked in. The cell subset or site label on this specimen signifies: FACS-sorted CD8+CD4-CCR7+CD45RA+ naive T cells. Recombination linked TRBV5-1 to TRBJ2-5, with 7 bases in between that match TRBD1. The DNA reads as follows: TGCGCCAGCAGCATACAGGGGTATGAGGAGACCCAGTACTTC. Translated, it gives CASSIQGYEETQYF.